This T cell receptor (beta chain) was recorded in a study of CD8 T cells in Susac syndrome. Whole-study findings and limits: The study's TCR sequencing and HLA analysis drew on a certain number of individuals. That number was acknowledged as relatively small.

The length of the CDR3 is 15 residues. From germline, CDR1 is KGHDR and CDR2 SFDVKD. V lost 7 bases and J lost 1, with 15 bases in between. For this clonotype: Antigen unknown.

When the RNA was reverse transcribed, random hexamers were used with an input of roughly 0.45 to 1 ug. TCRdb redid the calling of the immunoSEQ multiplex PCR reads with MiXCR, one entry per CDR3 protein. The sample includes approximately 150,000 distinct CDR3 sequences, just over 90% seen only once; the top ten take 0.065% to 0.085%. The receptor was derived from a human donor in good health. The chain combines TRBV24-1 with TRBJ2-5, with D perhaps matching TRBD1 (7 bases). What was sequenced was CD4+ T cells from PBMCs. CDR3 nucleotides: TGTGCCACCAGCAGTAACAGGGGAGGCCAAGAGACCCAGTACTTC. Its protein is CATSSNRGGQETQYF.